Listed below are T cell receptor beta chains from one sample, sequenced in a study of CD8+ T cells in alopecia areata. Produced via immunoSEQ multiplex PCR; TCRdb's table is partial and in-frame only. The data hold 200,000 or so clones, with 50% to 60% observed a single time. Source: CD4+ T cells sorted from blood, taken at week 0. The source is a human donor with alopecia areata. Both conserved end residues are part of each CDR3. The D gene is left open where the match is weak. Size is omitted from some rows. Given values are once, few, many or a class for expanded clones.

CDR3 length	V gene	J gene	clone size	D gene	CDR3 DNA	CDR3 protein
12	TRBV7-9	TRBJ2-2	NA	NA	TGTGCCAGCAGCTTTACAGAAGGGGAGCTGTTTTTT	CASSFTEGELFF
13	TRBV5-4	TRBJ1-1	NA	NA	TGTGCCAGCAGACCTAGGGAGGACACTGAAGCTTTCTTT	CASRPREDTEAFF
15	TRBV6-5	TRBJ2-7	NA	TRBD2	TGTGCCAGCAGTGGGACTAGCGGGCAAGACTACGAGCAGTACTTC	CASSGTSGQDYEQYF
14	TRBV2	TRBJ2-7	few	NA	TGTGCCAGCAGTAGGACCCCGGCCGGGGGAGGAGAGTACTTC	CASSRTPAGGGEYF
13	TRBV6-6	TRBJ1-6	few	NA	TGTGCCAGCAGTTACGGAGCCAATTCACCCCTCCACTTT	CASSYGANSPLHF
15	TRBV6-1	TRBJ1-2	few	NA	TGTGCCAGCAGCCGCGACGGACTCCTTAACTATGGCTACACCTTC	CASSRDGLLNYGYTF
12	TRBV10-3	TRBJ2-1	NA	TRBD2	TGTGCCACCGGGACTAGCGGCAATGAGCAGTTCTTC	CATGTSGNEQFF
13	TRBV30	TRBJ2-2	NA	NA	TGTGCCTGGAGTTTCACGAACACCGGGGAGCTGTTTTTT	CAWSFTNTGELFF
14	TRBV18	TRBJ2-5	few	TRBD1	TGTGCCAGCTCACCTGGGACAGGCTGGGAGACCCAGTACTTC	CASSPGTGWETQYF
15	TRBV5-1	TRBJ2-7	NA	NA	TGCGCCAGCAGCTTGGAGGGGGACCGATATAACGAGCAGTACTTC	CASSLEGDRYNEQYF
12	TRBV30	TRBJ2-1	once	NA	TGTGCCTGGGGACCAGGCTACAATGAGCAGTTCTTC	CAWGPGYNEQFF
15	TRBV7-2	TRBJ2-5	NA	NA	TGTGCCAGCAGCTCCAACACAGGGATCCAAGAGACCCAGTACTTC	CASSSNTGIQETQYF
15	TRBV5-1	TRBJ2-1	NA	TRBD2	TGCGCCAGCAGCTTGGTCCTAGCGGGAGGTCTTGAGCAGTTCTTC	CASSLVLAGGLEQFF
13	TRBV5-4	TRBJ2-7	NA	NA	TGTGCCAGCAGCTTGGCCAGCAGCTACGAGCAGTACTTC	CASSLASSYEQYF
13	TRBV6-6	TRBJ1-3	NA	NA	TGTGCCAGCAGCCGACAGGCTGGAAACACCATATATTTT	CASSRQAGNTIYF
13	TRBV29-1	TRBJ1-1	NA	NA	TGCAGCGTTGTTGGGCGGATGAACACTGAAGCTTTCTTT	CSVVGRMNTEAFF
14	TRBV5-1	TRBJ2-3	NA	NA	TGCGCCAGCAGCGTGGAAGCCGTCACAGATACGCAGTATTTT	CASSVEAVTDTQYF
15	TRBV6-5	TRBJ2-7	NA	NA	TGTGCCAGCAGCCGCGGTCTCCGGACCGCCTACGAGCAGTACTTC	CASSRGLRTAYEQYF
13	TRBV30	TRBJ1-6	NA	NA	TGTGCCGGGAAGGGCCGGGTAAATTCACCCCTCCACTTT	CAGKGRVNSPLHF
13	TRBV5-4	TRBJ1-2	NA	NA	TGTGCCAGCAGCCTGACAGGCGGCTCCGGCTACACCTTC	CASSLTGGSGYTF
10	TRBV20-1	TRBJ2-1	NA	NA	TGCAGTGCTAGGTTCGGTGAGCAGTTCTTC	CSARFGEQFF
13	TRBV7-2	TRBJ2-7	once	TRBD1	TGTGCCAGCAGCTTTACAGGGGGCTACGAGCAGTACTTC	CASSFTGGYEQYF
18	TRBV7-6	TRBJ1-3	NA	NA	TGTGCCAGCAGCACCCCGCGCAATACCCGACCCTCTGGAAACACCATATATTTT	CASSTPRNTRPSGNTIYF
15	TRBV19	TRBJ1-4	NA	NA	TGTGCCAGTAGTTTCGGTGACGGAACTAATGAAAAACTGTTTTTT	CASSFGDGTNEKLFF
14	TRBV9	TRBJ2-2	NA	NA	TGTGCCAGCAGCACCCGATCGAACACCGGGGAGCTGTTTTTT	CASSTRSNTGELFF
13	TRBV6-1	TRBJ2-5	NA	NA	TGTGCCAGCAGTACTATGTACCAAGAGACCCAGTACTTC	CASSTMYQETQYF
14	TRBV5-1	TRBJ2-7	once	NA	TGCGCCAGCAATTGGGGGGGCTCCCGGTACGAGCAGTACTTC	CASNWGGSRYEQYF
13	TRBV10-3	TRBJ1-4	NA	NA	TGTGCCATCAGTGGGGGGCCTCCCGAAAAACTGTTTTTT	CAISGGPPEKLFF
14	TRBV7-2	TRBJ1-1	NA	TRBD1	TGTGCCAGCAGCAGGGACAGGGGGAACACTGAAGCTTTCTTT	CASSRDRGNTEAFF
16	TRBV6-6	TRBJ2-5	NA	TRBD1	TGTGCCAGCAGCGATTATCTACAGGGGGCGGGGGAGACCCAGTACTTC	CASSDYLQGAGETQYF
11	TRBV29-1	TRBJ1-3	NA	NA	TGCAGCGTCGAACAGGGACCCACCATATATTTT	CSVEQGPTIYF
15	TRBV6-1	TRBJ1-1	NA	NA	TGTGCCAGCAGTGGAGGACAAGGAGCGGACACTGAAGCTTTCTTT	CASSGGQGADTEAFF
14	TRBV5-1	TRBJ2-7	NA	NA	TGCGCCAGCAGCTTGGCGGGAGTGGCCTACGAGCAGTACTTC	CASSLAGVAYEQYF
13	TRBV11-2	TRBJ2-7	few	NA	TGTGCCAGCAGCTTAGGATTACTCTACGAGCAGTACTTC	CASSLGLLYEQYF
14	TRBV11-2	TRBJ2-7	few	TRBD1	TGTGCCAGCAGGCCCAAGGGGGCTGAGCACGAGCAGTACTTC	CASRPKGAEHEQYF
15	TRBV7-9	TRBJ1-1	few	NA	TGTGCCAGCAGCAAAAAGCGGGACGGGAGCACTGAAGCTTTCTTT	CASSKKRDGSTEAFF
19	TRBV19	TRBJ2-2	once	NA	TGTGCCAGTAGTCCCCAAGGGCCGGACTACAGACAATTTACCGGGGAGCTGTTTTTT	CASSPQGPDYRQFTGELFF